The 18 T cell receptor beta chains presented below share a single source sample, sequenced in a study of beta chain features in type 1 diabetes (dated by TCRdb to 2016 to 2018). To prepare the library, the immunoSEQ multiplex PCR assay was applied. All of the isolated RNA was reverse transcribed with the High Capacity cDNA Reverse Transcription Kit, so expressed TCRB transcripts were sequenced. Sourced from immuneACCESS, this table was stored by TCRdb with only in-frame sequences that have V and J called. A share of the clones is absent; for the studies checked, an unresolved V gene accounts for under half, and the remainder has no known explanation. For this sample the table gives a few hundred thousand clones, of which roughly a fifth were detected only once. Jointly, the top ten make up approximately 0.046% of the sample. The sequencing sample was made of naive CD4+ T cells from blood. Per the publication, the cell subset or site label means: true naive CD4+ T cells. These receptor sequences come from a woman aged 18 to 35 in good health.

The chain uses TRBV19 and TRBJ2-7, with D tentatively TRBD1 (5 bases). Germline V CDR1 and CDR2: LNHDA, SQIVND (reference sequence). The CDR3 runs 12 residues. V lost 4 bases, J lost 3 bases, and 7 bases lay in between. Here the CDR3 reads CASSSDSYEQYF. The CDR3 DNA sequence: TGTGCCAGTAGTAGTGACAGCTACGAGCAGTACTTC. The complete variable domain, with remaining parts taken from reference TRBV19 and TRBJ2-7, reads DGGITQSPKYLFRKEGQNVTLSCEQNLNHDAMYWYRQDPGQGLRLIYYSQIVNDFQKGDIAEGYSVSREKKESFPLTVTSAQKNPTAFYLCASSSDSYEQYFGPGTRLTVT.

This clone was counted a few times. The rearrangement links TRBV5-1 to TRBJ2-7, with D possibly TRBD2 on 5 matching bases. The ends were cut back, 2 bases at V and 2 bases at J, with 11 bases in the middle. Per the germline V gene, CDR1 is SGHRS and CDR2 is YFSETQ. This CDR3 comprises 14 residues. CDR3 nucleotides: TGCGCCAGCAGCTTAAGAGGGAACGCCTACGAGCAGTACTTC. It encodes CASSLRGNAYEQYF.

This clone came up a few times. The chain has TRBV28 and TRBJ2-1; TRBD1 agrees at 9 bases. The CDR3 loop spans 15 amino acids. With V trimmed by 4 bases and J by 9 bases, 10 bases remained unmatched. Germline assignment: CDR1 MDHEN and CDR2 SYDVKM. The DNA of the CDR3 is TGTGCCAGCAGTTCGGGACAGGGATCTAGTCCTGAGCAGTTCTTC. Amino acids: CASSSGQGSSPEQFF. The entire variable domain, with the rest obtained from reference TRBV28 and TRBJ2-1, is as follows: DVKVTQSSRYLVKRTGEKVFLECVQDMDHENMFWYRQDPGLGLRLIYFSYDVKMKEKGDIPEGYSVSREKKERFSLILESASTNQTSMYLCASSSGQGSSPEQFFGPGTRLTVL.

The rearrangement links TRBV6-1 to TRBJ1-2; D is unresolved. The CDR3 spans 13 residues. The V end was cut by 0 bases, the J end by 4 bases, with 6 bases between. Germline V gives CDR1 MNHNS, CDR2 SASEGT. CDR3: CASSEAAGYGYTF. DNA of the CDR3: TGTGCCAGCAGTGAAGCTGCGGGCTATGGCTACACCTTC.

This clone was recorded a few times. The rearrangement links TRBV7-2 to TRBJ1-2, with D maybe TRBD1 (6 bases). Trimming stripped 0 bases from V and 7 bases from J, with 12 bases between. This CDR3 is 14 amino acids long. Germline V gene data show CDR1 as SGHTA and CDR2 as FQGNSA. This CDR3 is CASSLAGGGVGYTF. CDR3 in DNA: TGTGCCAGCAGCTTAGCAGGGGGTGGGGTTGGCTACACCTTC. The full variable domain, in which reference TRBV7-2 and TRBJ1-2 provide the parts outside the CDR3, is GAGVSQSPSNKVTEKGKDVELRCDPISGHTALYWYRQSLGQGLEFLIYFQGNSAPDKSGLPSDRFSAERTGGSVSTLTIQRTQQEDSAVYLCASSLAGGGVGYTFGSGTRLTVV.

This clone was picked up a small number of times. The chain links TRBV7-2 to TRBJ2-3; 8 nucleotides align to TRBD2. CDR3 length: 17 amino acids. Trimming took 5 bases from V and 1 from J; bases not matched to a gene: 11. Looked up from germline, CDR1 is SGHTA and CDR2 is FQGNSA. The CDR3 DNA is TGTGCCAGCAGCCCCTACCTGAATAGCGGGGGCACAGATACGCAGTATTTT. It is translated as CASSPYLNSGGTDTQYF.

As concerns this clone: The sample has other DNA sequences that encode this CDR3 too. The rearrangement uses TRBV5-1 and TRBJ2-3; 9 bases align to TRBD2. The V gene end was trimmed by 0 bases and the J gene end by 2 bases; junction bases not matched to a gene: 4. Germline CDR1 is SGHRS and CDR2 is YFSETQ. The CDR3 length is 16 residues. The CDR3: CASSLGLAGSTDTQYF. The CDR3 nucleotides read TGCGCCAGCAGCTTGGGGCTAGCGGGGTCCACAGATACGCAGTATTTT.

This clone was seen only a few times. This sequence joins TRBV20-1 and TRBJ2-5, with D possibly TRBD1 on 5 matching bases. Deletions cut 8 bases from V and 1 base from J, with 8 bases between. Per the germline V gene, CDR1 is DFQATT and CDR2 is SNEGSKA (reference sequence). The CDR3 covers 11 residues. The CDR3 DNA is TGCAGTCACAGGACCCAAGAGACCCAGTACTTC. Encoded protein: CSHRTQETQYF.

There are a few counts of this clone. This sequence joins TRBV10-3 and TRBJ2-7; 11 bases line up with TRBD1. V lost 2 bases to trimming and J lost 4 bases; unmatched junction nucleotides: 4. The CDR3 runs to 15 residues. Germline-derived CDR1 and CDR2 are ENHRY and SYGVKD. In nucleotides, the CDR3 is TGTGCCATCAGTGAGGGGACAGGGGGAAGATACGAGCAGTACTTC. This codes for CAISEGTGGRYEQYF.

This clone was picked up a small number of times. The chain combines TRBV19 with TRBJ1-1; D gene uncertain. CDR3 length: 16 amino acids. Per germline, CDR1 LNHDA and CDR2 SQIVND (reference sequence). Trimming pared 1 base from V and 6 bases from J, leaving 18 bases between. The DNA of the CDR3 is TGTGCCAGTAGTATAGGAGGAGCCACCGCTATGGCTGAAGCTTTCTTT. It is translated as CASSIGGATAMAEAFF.

The chain couples TRBV30 to TRBJ2-6; 7 bases line up with TRBD2. Germline V gene lookup returns CDR1 GTSNPN and CDR2 SVGIG (reference sequence). The V gene end was trimmed by 4 bases and the J gene end by 1 base; junction bases not matched to a gene: 7. This CDR3 is 16 amino acids long. CDR3 in amino acids: CAWTRRGWSGANVLTF. CDR3 bases: TGTGCCTGGACCCGGCGGGGGTGGTCTGGGGCCAACGTCCTGACTTTC.

V gene TRBV18 combines with J gene TRBJ2-7; a possible D gene is TRBD2 (6 bases). Trimming took 6 bases from V and 5 from J, leaving 8 bases between them. The germline V gene encodes CDR1 KGHSH and CDR2 LQKENI. The CDR3 covers 11 residues. The CDR3 loop reads CASSTGDEQYF. As DNA, the CDR3 is TGTGCCAGCTCTACGGGGGACGAGCAGTACTTC.

This chain links TRBV4-1 with TRBJ1-1, with D uncertain. Germline CDR1 MGHRA, CDR2 YSYEKL. Trimming stripped 2 bases from V and 1 base from J, with 11 bases between. The CDR3 consists of 15 residues. DNA for the CDR3: TGCGCCAGCAGCCAAACGCCTGACAAGAACACTGAAGCTTTCTTT. This codes for CASSQTPDKNTEAFF.

The chain joins TRBV29-1 to TRBJ2-2; the match to TRBD1 covers 10 bases. V lost 8 bases, J lost 4 bases, and 4 bases stayed unmatched. The CDR3 contains 13 residues. Germline loops: CDR1 SQVTM, CDR2 ANQGSEA. The CDR3 here is CSHRTGGTGELFF. The CDR3 DNA reads TGCAGCCATCGGACAGGGGGCACCGGGGAGCTGTTTTTT.

This clone appeared a single time. V and J are TRBV11-3 and TRBJ2-1; D unclear. The germline V gene has CDR1 SGHNT and CDR2 YENEEA. Trimming stripped 6 bases from V and 1 base from J, with 13 bases between. This CDR3 has 15 amino acids. CDR3 DNA: TGTGCCAGCAGTTCCCCCCGACATTCCTACAATGAGCAGTTCTTC. Protein product: CASSSPRHSYNEQFF.

The chain has TRBV5-4 and TRBJ2-1, with 7 positions matching TRBD1. The CDR3 has 16 residues. Losses at the gene ends were 0 bases for V and 7 bases for J; bases not matched to a gene: 10. From germline, CDR1 is SGHNT and CDR2 YYREEE (reference sequence). The CDR3 DNA reads TGTGCCAGCAGCTTGGTTTCAGGGGGTACCGAAAATGAGCAGTTCTTC. Amino acids: CASSLVSGGTENEQFF.

This clone was seen a handful of times. The chain is built from TRBV7-2 and TRBJ2-1, with TRBD1 matching over 11 bases. The trim removed 5 bases at V and 0 bases at J, leaving 3 bases unmatched. Germline V gives CDR1 SGHTA, CDR2 FQGNSA. This CDR3 contains 16 residues. The DNA for the CDR3 is TGTGCCAGCAGCCCCGGGACAGGGGGCTCCTACAATGAGCAGTTCTTC. It specifies CASSPGTGGSYNEQFF.

V is TRBV2 and J is TRBJ2-1; D possibly corresponds to TRBD2 (5 bases). The CDR3 is made up of 14 amino acids. Deletions cut 5 bases from V and 6 bases from J, with 14 bases between. Germline V lookup: CDR1 SNHLY, CDR2 FYNNEI. The DNA of the CDR3 is TGTGCCAGCAGTATCAACCAAGAGGGCAATGAGCAGTTCTTC. This encodes CASSINQEGNEQFF.